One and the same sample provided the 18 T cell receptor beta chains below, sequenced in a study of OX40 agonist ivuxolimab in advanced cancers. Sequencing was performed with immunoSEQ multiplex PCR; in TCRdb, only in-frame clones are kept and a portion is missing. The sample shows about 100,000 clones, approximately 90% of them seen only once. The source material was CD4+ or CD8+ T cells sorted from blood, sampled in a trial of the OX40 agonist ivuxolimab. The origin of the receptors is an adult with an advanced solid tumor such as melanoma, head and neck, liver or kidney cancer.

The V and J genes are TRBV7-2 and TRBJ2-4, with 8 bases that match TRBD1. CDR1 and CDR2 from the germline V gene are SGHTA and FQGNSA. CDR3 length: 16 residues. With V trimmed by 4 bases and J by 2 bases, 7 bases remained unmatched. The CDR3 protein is CASSSGTGTTKNIQYF. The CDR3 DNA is TGTGCCAGCAGCTCCGGGACAGGAACAACCAAAAACATTCAGTACTTC. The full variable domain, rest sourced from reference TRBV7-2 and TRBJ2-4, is GAGVSQSPSNKVTEKGKDVELRCDPISGHTALYWYRQSLGQGLEFLIYFQGNSAPDKSGLPSDRFSAERTGGSVSTLTIQRTQQEDSAVYLCASSSGTGTTKNIQYFGAGTRLSVL.

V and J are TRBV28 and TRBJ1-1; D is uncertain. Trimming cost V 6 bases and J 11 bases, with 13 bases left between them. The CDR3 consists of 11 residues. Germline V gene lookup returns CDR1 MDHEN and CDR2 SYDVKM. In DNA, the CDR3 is TGTGCCAGCAGCATGGACGGCGTCGCTTTCTTT. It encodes CASSMDGVAFF.

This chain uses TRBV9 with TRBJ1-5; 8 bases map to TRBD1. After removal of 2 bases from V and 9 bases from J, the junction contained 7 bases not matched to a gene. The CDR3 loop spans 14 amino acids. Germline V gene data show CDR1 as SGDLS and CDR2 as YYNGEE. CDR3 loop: CASSVGDRSSPQHF. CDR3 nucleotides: TGTGCCAGCAGCGTGGGGGACAGGAGCTCGCCCCAGCATTTT.

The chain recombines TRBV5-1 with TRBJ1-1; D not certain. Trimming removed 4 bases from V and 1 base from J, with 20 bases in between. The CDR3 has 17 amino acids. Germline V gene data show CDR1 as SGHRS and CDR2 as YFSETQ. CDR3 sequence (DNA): TGCGCCAGCAGCCTCTACCGGGTCACCAGGTCGAACACTGAAGCTTTCTTT. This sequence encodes CASSLYRVTRSNTEAFF.

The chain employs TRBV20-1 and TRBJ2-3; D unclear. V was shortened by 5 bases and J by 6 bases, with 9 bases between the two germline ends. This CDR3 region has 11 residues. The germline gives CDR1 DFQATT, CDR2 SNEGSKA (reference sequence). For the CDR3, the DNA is TGCAGTGCTTCCAGGCCGGATACGCAGTATTTT. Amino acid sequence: CSASRPDTQYF.

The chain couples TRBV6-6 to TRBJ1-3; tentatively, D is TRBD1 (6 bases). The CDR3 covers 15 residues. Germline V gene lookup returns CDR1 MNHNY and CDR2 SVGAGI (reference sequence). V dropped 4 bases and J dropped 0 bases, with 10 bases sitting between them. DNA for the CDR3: TGTGCCAGCAGTTTCACAGGGAGCTCTGGAAACACCATATATTTT. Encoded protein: CASSFTGSSGNTIYF.

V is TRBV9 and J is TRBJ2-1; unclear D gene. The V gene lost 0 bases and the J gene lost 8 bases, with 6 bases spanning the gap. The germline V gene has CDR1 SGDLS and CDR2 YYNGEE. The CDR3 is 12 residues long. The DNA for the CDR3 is TGTGCCAGCAGCGTAGAGTTGGATGAGCAGTTCTTC. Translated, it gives CASSVELDEQFF. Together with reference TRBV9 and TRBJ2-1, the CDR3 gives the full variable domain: DSGVTQTPKHLITATGQRVTLRCSPRSGDLSVYWYQQSLDQGLQFLIQYYNGEERAKGNILERFSAQQFPDLHSELNLSSLELGDSALYFCASSVELDEQFFGPGTRLTVL.

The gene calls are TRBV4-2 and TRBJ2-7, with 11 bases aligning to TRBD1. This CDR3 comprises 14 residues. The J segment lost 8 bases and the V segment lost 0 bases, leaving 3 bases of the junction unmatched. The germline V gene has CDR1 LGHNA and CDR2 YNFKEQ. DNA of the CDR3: TGTGCCAGCAGCCAAGACCTGGACAGGGGGCAGCAGTACTTC. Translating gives CASSQDLDRGQQYF.

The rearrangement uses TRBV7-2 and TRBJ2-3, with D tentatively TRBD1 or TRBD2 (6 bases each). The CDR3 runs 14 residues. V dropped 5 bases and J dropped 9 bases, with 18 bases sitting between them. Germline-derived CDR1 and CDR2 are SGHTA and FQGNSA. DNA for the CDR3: TGTGCCAGCAGCCGAGGGGGGCGCACGCAGACGCAGTATTTT. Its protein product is CASSRGGRTQTQYF.

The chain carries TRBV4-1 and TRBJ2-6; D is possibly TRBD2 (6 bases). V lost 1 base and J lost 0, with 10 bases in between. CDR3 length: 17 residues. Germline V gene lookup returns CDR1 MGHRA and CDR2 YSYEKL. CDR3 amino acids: CASSQGSGGSGANVLTF. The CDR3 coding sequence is TGCGCCAGCAGCCAAGGATCCGGGGGCTCTGGGGCCAACGTCCTGACTTTC.

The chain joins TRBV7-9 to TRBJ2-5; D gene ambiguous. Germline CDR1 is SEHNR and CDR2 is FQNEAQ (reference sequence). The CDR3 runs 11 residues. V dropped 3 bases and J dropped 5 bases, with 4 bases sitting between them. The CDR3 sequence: CASSFGETQYF. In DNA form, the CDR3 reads TGTGCCAGCAGCTTCGGGGAGACCCAGTACTTC.

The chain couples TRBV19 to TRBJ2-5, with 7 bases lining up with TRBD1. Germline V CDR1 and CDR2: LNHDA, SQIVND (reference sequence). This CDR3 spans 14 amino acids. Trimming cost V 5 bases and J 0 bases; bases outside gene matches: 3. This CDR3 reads CASSRQGYQETQYF. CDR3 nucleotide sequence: TGTGCCAGTAGTCGACAGGGTTACCAAGAGACCCAGTACTTC. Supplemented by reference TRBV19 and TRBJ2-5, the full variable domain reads DGGITQSPKYLFRKEGQNVTLSCEQNLNHDAMYWYRQDPGQGLRLIYYSQIVNDFQKGDIAEGYSVSREKKESFPLTVTSAQKNPTAFYLCASSRQGYQETQYFGPGTRLLVL.

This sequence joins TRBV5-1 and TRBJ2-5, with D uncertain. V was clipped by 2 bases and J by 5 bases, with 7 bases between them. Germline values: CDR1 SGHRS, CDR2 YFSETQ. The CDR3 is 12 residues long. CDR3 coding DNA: TGCGCCAGCAGCTTCGGATCGGAGACCCAGTACTTC. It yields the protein CASSFGSETQYF.

CDR3 in amino acids: CASSGPSGDTQYF. DNA of the CDR3: TGTGCCAGCAGCGGGCCTAGCGGAGATACGCAGTATTTT. The rearrangement joins TRBV9 to TRBJ2-3, with 7 nucleotides matching TRBD2. The CDR3 is 13 residues long. Germline V gene sequence: CDR1 SGDLS, CDR2 YYNGEE. V was pared by 3 bases and J by 5 bases, with 3 bases of the junction left unmatched.

The CDR3 reads CASSYLGQYEQYF. The CDR3 nucleotides read TGTGCCAGCAGTTACTTAGGACAGTACGAGCAGTACTTC. This chain links TRBV6-5 with TRBJ2-7, with TRBD1 as a possible D gene (6 bases). V gave up 1 base and J gave up 4 bases, with 8 bases separating them. Germline V gene lookup returns CDR1 MNHEY and CDR2 SVGAGI. The CDR3 consists of 13 residues.

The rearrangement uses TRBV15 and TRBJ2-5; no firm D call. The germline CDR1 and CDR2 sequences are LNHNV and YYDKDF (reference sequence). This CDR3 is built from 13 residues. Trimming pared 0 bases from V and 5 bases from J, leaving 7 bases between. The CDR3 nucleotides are TGTGCCACCAGCAGAGATCTCTGGGAGACCCAGTACTTC. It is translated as CATSRDLWETQYF.

The CDR3 nucleotides read TGTGCCAGCAGTTCTAAAGACAGAATTAAAAACATTCAGTACTTC. Encoded protein: CASSSKDRIKNIQYF. The chain uses TRBV6-5 and TRBJ2-4; a possible D gene is TRBD1 (5 bases). This CDR3 has 15 amino acids. With 4 bases removed from V and 4 bases from J, the gap between germline ends came to 14 bases. Germline V gene data show CDR1 as MNHEY and CDR2 as SVGAGI.

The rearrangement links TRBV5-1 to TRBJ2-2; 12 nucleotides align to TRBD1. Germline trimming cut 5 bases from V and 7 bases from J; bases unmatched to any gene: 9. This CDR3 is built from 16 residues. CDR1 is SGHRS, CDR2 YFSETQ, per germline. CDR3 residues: CASRRGTGGALGELFF. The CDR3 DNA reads TGCGCCAGCAGACGAGGGACAGGGGGCGCCCTCGGGGAGCTGTTTTTT. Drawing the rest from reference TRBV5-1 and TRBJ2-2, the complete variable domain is KAGVTQTPRYLIKTRGQQVTLSCSPISGHRSVSWYQQTPGQGLQFLFEYFSETQRNKGNFPGRFSGRQFSNSRSEMNVSTLELGDSALYLCASRRGTGGALGELFFGEGSRLTVL.